This T cell receptor (beta chain) emerged from a study of T-cell memory formation after mild COVID-19. This clonotype was seen only once. A single record per CDR3 protein comes from TCRdb applying MiXCR to the 5' RACE reads. The table shows about 160,000 distinct CDR3 sequences, with around a third occurring only once. V shed 4 bases and J shed 0 bases, with 16 bases lying between them. The CDR3 spans 15 residues. Germline V lookup: CDR1 SQVTM, CDR2 ANQGSEA. The rearrangement joins TRBV29-1 to TRBJ2-7; the D is unclear. Sequenced input: PBMCs or a T cell subset sorted from them (not recorded which). The clonotype comes from an adult woman who had mild COVID-19 (a few samples of this study predate the infection). Cell type and time point are not known. The CDR3 loop is CSVVVSVGTSYEQYF. DNA of the CDR3: TGCAGCGTTGTAGTTTCGGTGGGCACCTCCTACGAGCAGTACTTC.